Below, one T cell receptor beta chain is given with its context. Which antigen it targets is not known. One base away there is no much larger clone; base qualities are not given. These data belong to a study of regulatory T cells in long-lasting Graves disease (dated by TCRdb to the early 2020s). Context from the whole study: In the newly diagnosed Graves' disease group, patients had been taking antithyroid drugs for less than 3 months. Persistent Graves' disease patients were compared with newly diagnosed Graves' disease patients by peripheral blood TCR sequencing and RNA sequencing. The study took place in China and was registered as a clinical trial. A total of around 35 samples underwent TCR sequencing: about 13 from persistent and about 20 from newly diagnosed Graves' disease patients. Findings and caveats that apply to the study as a whole: Because the primary lesion, thyroid tissue, could not be accessed, the study looked at peripheral blood alone. Patients with persistent disease shared more public clonotypes (about 3,000) than newly diagnosed patients did (approximately 990). Sequencing and analysis were restricted to the TCR beta chain. Preferential use of TRBV28, TRBJ1-2 and TRBJ2-5 was observed in persistent disease, whereas TRBV20-1 and TRBJ2-1 were favored in newly diagnosed disease. As a limitation, the authors acknowledged that the small sample size may reduce accuracy. Compared with newly diagnosed patients, persistent Graves' disease patients had lower TCR Shannon entropy and fewer highly expanded clones, which suggests clonal expansion.

The protocol used for the library was multiplex PCR. TCRdb records Illumina HiSeq 4000 as the sequencer. To build TCR beta libraries, CDR3 regions were amplified by Arm-PCR using iRepertoire HTBI primers. Gel purification was performed on PCR products prior to sequencing. Turning to the authors' computational methods: Across samples, about 63 TRBV and approximately 15 TRBJ segments were identified and used for gene usage analysis of CDR3 amino acid clonotypes. COPE and FqMerger were used to merge the filtered high-quality paired reads into contigs. Contigs were aligned with BLAST to IMGT TRBV, TRBD and TRBJ reference genes, and CDR3 was defined per IMGT. Clonotypes above 0.1% frequency were classified as highly expanded clones. Repertoire diversity was measured by Shannon entropy, and V-J evenness by the Gini coefficient. A clonotype was considered public if more than one individual shared it. TCRdb reprocessing: public reads trimmed at Q25 with fastp, clones called with MiXCR, in-frame beta chains kept. Every distinct CDR3 protein forms one entry, paired with its most common genes and DNA. The V and J calls shown here were made by TCRdb, not taken from the authors' results. A total of roughly 510,000 distinct CDR3 sequences appear in this sample, roughly a sixth of them only once. The ten largest clones capture 12% of the sample.

V is shortened by 4 bases, J by 4 bases, and the region joining them spans 14 bases. The CDR3 contains 15 residues, cysteine and phenylalanine counted. Solely the CDR3 DNA is kept, with 45 bases framed from the first base. The germline V gene yields SGHRS for CDR1 and YFSETQ for CDR2. The time point label, as the study defines it: newly diagnosed GD, antithyroid drugs for less than 3 months. For both TCR sequencing and RNA sequencing, RNA was extracted from PBMCs using TRIzol. Graves' disease was diagnosed according to American Thyroid Association guidelines. The patients came from an endocrinology department in Xi'an, China. From each patient, 7.5 to 10 milliliters of peripheral blood was collected into an EDTA anticoagulant tube. PBMCs were isolated by Ficoll Paque Plus density gradient separation without further T cell sorting. RNA quality was checked with an Agilent 2100 Bioanalyzer and agarose gel, and concentration with a NanoDrop 2000.

This sample was shared with a second study, whose subject was T cells in Graves' hyperthyroidism and ophthalmopathy. The second paper states: Stable Graves' hyperthyroidism was defined as the absence of progression to ophthalmopathy over 18 months of follow-up. Hyperthyroidism patients were newly diagnosed, had a disease duration of under 2 months, and were aged 18 to 65 years. The study excluded patients with uncontrolled infections, other autoimmune diseases, pregnancy or lactation. Diagnoses were established on the basis of clinical symptoms, serum thyroxine and TRAb, thyroid ultrasound, and orbital computed tomography. A first-round RT-PCR of the TCR CDR3 used the HTBI primer set with the Qiagen OneStep RT-PCR kit. Blood samples also contained most of the expanded thyroid clonotypes (frequency above 0.001), which suggests that blood repertoires may reflect thyroid immune responses. Ophthalmopathy was separated from stable hyperthyroidism by a 13 V-J signature model, with approximately 85% sensitivity and just over 81% specificity obtained in cross-validation and 80%/75% obtained in testing. In validation, the model predicted progression to ophthalmopathy with approximately 71% sensitivity and over 72% specificity, a median of 6.5 months before onset. TCR V-J signatures able to tell the groups apart were searched for in a discovery cohort of approximately 95 patients, of whom fewer than 45 had Graves' ophthalmopathy and roughly 58 had stable Graves' hyperthyroidism. Prospective prediction of ophthalmopathy was tested in an independent validation cohort consisting of 18 to 20 hyperthyroidism patients and approximately 16 patients who later progressed to ophthalmopathy. For training and testing, the 100 patients in the discovery cohort were randomly divided in a 7:3 ratio. The study also compared thyroid tissue and blood T-cell repertoires from about six Graves' hyperthyroidism patients. After blood sampling, hyperthyroidism patients were treated with methimazole at a starting dose of 30 mg daily, and ophthalmopathy patients were treated with high-dose intravenous methylprednisolone. Libraries were constructed in a second round of multiplex PCR, after which size selection and purification were performed. Paired-end sequencing of the libraries was performed with 100 bp reads on an Illumina HiSeq2000. Raw data were processed with SOAPnuke, discarding reads with adapters, uncalled bases, mean Phred below 15, or no exact constant-primer or identifier match. COPE v1.2.5 was used to merge the high-quality paired reads, and each unique nucleotide sequence was defined as a clonotype. MiTCR v1.1 was used to align the clonotypes against IMGT TRBV, TRBD and TRBJ reference segments. The analysis included only V-J combinations with a frequency above 0.0001, which together covered more than 99% of the repertoires. A TCS score was defined as the ratio of F50 (clonal expansion) to E x V (chaos), with BLOSUM62-based TCRdist applied between CDR3 peptides within each V-J. Welch's t-statistics and random forest reduced 500 to 650 V-J features to around 14, which were used in a naive Bayes classifier (R e1071). Sample size was not statistically predetermined, and investigators were not blinded to group allocation. The paper reports TCR Vbeta CDR3 sequencing of some 140 peripheral blood samples: approximately 43 ophthalmopathy, fewer than 85 hyperthyroidism and 17 progressor patients.

Recombination connected TRBV5-1 to TRBJ1-4; tentative D gene TRBD1, with 5 bases matching. This TCR was sampled from a man aged 18 to 29 with Graves disease. Donor details come from another sample of the same person, matched by shared clones. Specimen: peripheral blood mononuclear cells (PBMCs), collected at new diagnosis, from a patient treated with antithyroid drugs. In nucleotide form, the sequence is TGCGCCAGCAGCCGAGATGGGGGAGGTAATGAAAAACTGTTTTTT. Its translation is CASSRDGGGNEKLFF. When the CDR3 is completed using the reference TRBV5-1 and TRBJ1-4 genes on either side, the full variable domain is KAGVTQTPRYLIKTRGQQVTLSCSPISGHRSVSWYQQTPGQGLQFLFEYFSETQRNKGNFPGRFSGRQFSNSRSEMNVSTLELGDSALYLCASSRDGGGNEKLFFGSGTQLSVL.